This T cell receptor beta chain stems from a study of Ad26.COV2.S vaccination and SARS-CoV-2 variants. Study background: Intramuscular Ad26.COV2.S at 5x10^10 or 1x10^11 viral particles. Overall study results and limits: Post-vaccination spike-specific CD8+ and CD4+ T cell responses reportedly had substantial breadth.

V was clipped by 2 bases and J by 0 bases, with 7 bases between them. CDR1 MNHEY and CDR2 SVGAGI come from the germline V gene. The CDR3 extends over 14 amino acids. As to treatment: around 19 received Ad26.COV2.S at low or high dose, single or two shots; roughly five received placebo; per-sample allocation not given. Day 63 following the first vaccine or placebo injection was when the samples were taken. A remark on this clone: Its specificity is not known. At the DNA level, this CDR3 is encoded by other sequences in the same sample as well.

Profiled with immunoSEQ multiplex PCR; TCRdb holds only in-frame clones, not every one. The sample yields about 390,000 clones, roughly nine tenths seen once. Sequenced here: peripheral blood, sampled in a trial of Ad26.COV2.S vaccine versus placebo. The TCR was taken from a person aged 18-60 years who received the Ad26.COV2.S COVID-19 vaccine or a placebo. The rearrangement joins TRBV6-5 to TRBJ1-1, with D unclear. This CDR3 is CASSYGSMNTEAFF. The CDR3 DNA reads as TGTGCCAGCAGTTACGGGTCCATGAACACTGAAGCTTTCTTT.